This T cell receptor (beta chain) stems from a study of blood T cell repertoires in COVID-19. Turning to the study itself: The analysed material was cDNA or gDNA that came from T cells, B-cell-depleted T cells, or PBMCs.

The protocol was immunoSEQ multiplex PCR, while the TCRdb copy is restricted to in-frame clones and leaves out a portion. The repertoire holds approximately 170,000 clones, approximately 82% seen once, with 10% in the top ten. The V end was cut by 4 bases, the J end by 5 bases, with 11 bases between. The CDR3 is 13 residues long. Germline V gene lookup returns CDR1 MNHEY and CDR2 SVGAGI. The rearrangement uses TRBV6-5 and TRBJ1-2; D remains ambiguous. The material sequenced was peripheral blood. The clonotype comes from a woman aged 80 or over with active or convalescent COVID-19. The CDR3 region is CASSSKPEYGYTF. Written as DNA, the CDR3 is TGTGCCAGCAGTTCAAAGCCCGAATATGGCTACACCTTC.